What follows describes a single T cell receptor beta chain. The sample originates from a study of CD8 T cells in ankylosing spondylitis. Via MiXCR, TCRdb re-called the 5' RACE reads, giving one row per CDR3 protein. The table lists 250,000 or so distinct CDR3 sequences, about a sixth of them singletons. Sample: blood, either unsorted or a sorted T cell fraction (not recorded which). This sequence was found in a male donor with ankylosing spondylitis or in good health (not recorded which).

CDR3 region: CASSTYPATVGELFF. CDR3 DNA sequence: TGTGCCAGCAGTACATATCCGGCTACCGTAGGGGAGCTGTTTTTT. This chain joins TRBV6-1 and TRBJ2-2; D remains unclear. The germline CDR1 and CDR2 sequences are MNHNS and SASEGT. The CDR3 extends over 15 amino acids. The V gene lost 5 bases and the J gene lost 8 bases, with 18 bases spanning the gap.